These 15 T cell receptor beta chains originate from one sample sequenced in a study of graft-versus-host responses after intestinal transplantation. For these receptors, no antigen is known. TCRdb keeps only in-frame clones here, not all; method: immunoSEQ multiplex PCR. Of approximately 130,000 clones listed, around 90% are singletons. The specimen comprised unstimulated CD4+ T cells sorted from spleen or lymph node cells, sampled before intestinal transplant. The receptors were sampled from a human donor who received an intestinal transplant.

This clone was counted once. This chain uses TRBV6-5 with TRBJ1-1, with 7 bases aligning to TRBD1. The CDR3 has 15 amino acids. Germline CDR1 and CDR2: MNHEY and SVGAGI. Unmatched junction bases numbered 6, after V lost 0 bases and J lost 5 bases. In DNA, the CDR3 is TGTGCCAGCAGTTACTCGGGGCAGGGGGTAACTGAAGCTTTCTTT. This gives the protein CASSYSGQGVTEAFF.

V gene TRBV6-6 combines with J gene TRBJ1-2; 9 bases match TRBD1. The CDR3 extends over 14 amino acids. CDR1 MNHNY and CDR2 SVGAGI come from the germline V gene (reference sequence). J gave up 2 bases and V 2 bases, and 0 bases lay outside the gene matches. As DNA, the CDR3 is TGTGCCAGCAGTTACGGACAGGGGAACTATGGCTACACCTTC. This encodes CASSYGQGNYGYTF.

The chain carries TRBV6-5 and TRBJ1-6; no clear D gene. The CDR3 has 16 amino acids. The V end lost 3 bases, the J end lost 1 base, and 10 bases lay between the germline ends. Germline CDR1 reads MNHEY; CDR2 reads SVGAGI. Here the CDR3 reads CASSYGFGSYNSPLHF. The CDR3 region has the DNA TGTGCCAGCAGTTATGGGTTTGGATCCTATAATTCACCCCTCCACTTT.

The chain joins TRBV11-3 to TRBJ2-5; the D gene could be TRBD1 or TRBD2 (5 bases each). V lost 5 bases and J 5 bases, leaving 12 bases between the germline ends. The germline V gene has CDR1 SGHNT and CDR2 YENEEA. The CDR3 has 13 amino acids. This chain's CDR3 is CASSTRDGETQYF. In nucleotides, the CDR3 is TGTGCCAGCAGCACCCGGGACGGGGAGACCCAGTACTTC.

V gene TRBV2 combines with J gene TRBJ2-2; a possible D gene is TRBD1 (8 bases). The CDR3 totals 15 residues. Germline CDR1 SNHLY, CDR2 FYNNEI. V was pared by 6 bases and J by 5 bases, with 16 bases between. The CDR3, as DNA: TGTGCCAGCAGATCCACAGGGGGGGGGACCGGGGAGCTGTTTTTT. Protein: CASRSTGGGTGELFF.

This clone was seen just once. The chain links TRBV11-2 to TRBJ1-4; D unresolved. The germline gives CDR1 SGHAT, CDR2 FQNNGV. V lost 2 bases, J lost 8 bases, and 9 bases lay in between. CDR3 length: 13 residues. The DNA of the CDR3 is TGTGCCAGCAGCTTACCCCCCGGGGAAAAACTGTTTTTT. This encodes CASSLPPGEKLFF.

The CDR3 reads CATSRDLVRSDTQYF. CDR3 nucleotides: TGTGCCACCAGCAGAGATCTTGTCCGATCAGATACGCAGTATTTT. The genes are TRBV15 and TRBJ2-3, with D uncertain. V was pared by 0 bases and J by 4 bases, with 11 bases between. This CDR3 contains 15 residues. Germline CDR1 and CDR2: LNHNV and YYDKDF (reference sequence).

CDR3 DNA: TGTGCCAGCAGCTTAGCTAGCGCATATGAGCAGTTCTTC. Translation: CASSLASAYEQFF. The chain uses TRBV7-9 and TRBJ2-1; possible D gene TRBD2, 5 bases. This CDR3 comprises 13 residues. CDR1 and CDR2 from the germline V gene are SEHNR and FQNEAQ (reference sequence). The V end was cut by 0 bases, the J end by 8 bases, with 8 bases between. Using reference TRBV7-9 and TRBJ2-1 for the parts outside the CDR3, the full variable domain is DTGVSQNPRHKITKRGQNVTFRCDPISEHNRLYWYRQTLGQGPEFLTYFQNEAQLEKSRLLSDRFSAERPKGSFSTLEIQRTEQGDSAMYLCASSLASAYEQFFGPGTRLTVL.

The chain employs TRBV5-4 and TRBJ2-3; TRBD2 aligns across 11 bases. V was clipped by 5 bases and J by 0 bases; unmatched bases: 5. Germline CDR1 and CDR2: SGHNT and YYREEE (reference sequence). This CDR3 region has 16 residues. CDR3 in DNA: TGTGCCAGCAGTAAACTAGCGGGGGTGAGCACAGATACGCAGTATTTT. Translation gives CASSKLAGVSTDTQYF.

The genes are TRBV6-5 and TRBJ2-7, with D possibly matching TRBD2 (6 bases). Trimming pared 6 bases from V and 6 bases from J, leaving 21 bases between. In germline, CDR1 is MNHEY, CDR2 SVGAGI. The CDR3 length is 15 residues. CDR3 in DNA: TGTGCCAGCAGAAGGCAAGTGGTTTCAGCGGGCGAGCAGTACTTC. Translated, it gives CASRRQVVSAGEQYF.

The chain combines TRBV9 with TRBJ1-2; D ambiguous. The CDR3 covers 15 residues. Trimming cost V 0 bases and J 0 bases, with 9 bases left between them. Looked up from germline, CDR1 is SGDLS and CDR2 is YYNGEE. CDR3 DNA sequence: TGTGCCAGCAGCGTAGGGAGTTGGGCTAACTATGGCTACACCTTC. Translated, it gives CASSVGSWANYGYTF.

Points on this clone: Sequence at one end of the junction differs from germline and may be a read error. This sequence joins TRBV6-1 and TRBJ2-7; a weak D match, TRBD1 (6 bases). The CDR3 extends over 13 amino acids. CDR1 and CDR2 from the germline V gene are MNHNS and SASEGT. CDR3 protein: CASGERTVSEQYF. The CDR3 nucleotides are TGTGCCAGCGGTGAGAGGACAGTCAGCGAGCAGTACTTC.

CDR3: CASTSGAGTGNTIYF. CDR3 nucleotide sequence: TGTGCCAGCACCTCCGGGGCAGGGACTGGAAACACCATATATTTT. The chain employs TRBV6-1 and TRBJ1-3, with D perhaps matching TRBD1 (5 bases). V lost 7 bases and J lost 2, with 15 bases in between. The CDR3 contains 15 residues. Per the germline V gene, CDR1 is MNHNS and CDR2 is SASEGT.

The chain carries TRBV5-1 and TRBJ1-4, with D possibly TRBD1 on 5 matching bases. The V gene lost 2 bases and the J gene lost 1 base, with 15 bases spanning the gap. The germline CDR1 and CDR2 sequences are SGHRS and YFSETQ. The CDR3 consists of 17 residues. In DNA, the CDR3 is TGCGCCAGCAGCTTCGGTGTCAGGGAGGTAACTAATGAAAAACTGTTTTTT. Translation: CASSFGVREVTNEKLFF.

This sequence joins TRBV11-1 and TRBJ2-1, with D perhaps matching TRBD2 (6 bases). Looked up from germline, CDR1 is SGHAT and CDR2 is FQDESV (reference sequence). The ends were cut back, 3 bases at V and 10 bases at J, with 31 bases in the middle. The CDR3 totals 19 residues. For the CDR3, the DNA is TGTGCCAGCAGCTTTCATCCTGTTGGGGGAACCGGGGCCCGGGAGGAGCAGTTCTTC. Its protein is CASSFHPVGGTGAREEQFF.